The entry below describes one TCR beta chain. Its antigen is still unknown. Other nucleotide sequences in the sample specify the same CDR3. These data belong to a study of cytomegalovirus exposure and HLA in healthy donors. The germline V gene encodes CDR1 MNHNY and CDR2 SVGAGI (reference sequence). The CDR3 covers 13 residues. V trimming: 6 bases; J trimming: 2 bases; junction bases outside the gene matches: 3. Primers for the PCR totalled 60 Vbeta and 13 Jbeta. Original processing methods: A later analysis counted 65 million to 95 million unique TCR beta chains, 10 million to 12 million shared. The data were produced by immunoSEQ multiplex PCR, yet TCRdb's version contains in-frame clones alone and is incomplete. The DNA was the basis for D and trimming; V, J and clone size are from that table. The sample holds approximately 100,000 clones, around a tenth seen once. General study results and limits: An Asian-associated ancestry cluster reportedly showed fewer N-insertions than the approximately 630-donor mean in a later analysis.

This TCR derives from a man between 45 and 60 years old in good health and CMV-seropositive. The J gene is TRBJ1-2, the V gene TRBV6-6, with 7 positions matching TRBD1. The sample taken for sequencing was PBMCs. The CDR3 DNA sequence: TGTGCCAGCAGCCCGGGACAGAACTATGGCTACACCTTC. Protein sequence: CASSPGQNYGYTF.